One and the same sample provided the 31 T cell receptor beta chains below, sequenced in a study of CD8 T cells in ankylosing spondylitis (TCRdb year 2017). What the study reported, not specific to this receptor: Blood from ankylosing spondylitis patients appeared to be characterized by a TCR beta motif made up of under ten highly homologous amino acid variants.

The receptor library was made with 5' RACE. Instrument on record: Illumina HiSeq 2500. In-frame beta chains were kept once TCRdb had trimmed the public reads at Q25 with fastp and called clones with MiXCR. Each CDR3 protein appears once, grouped with its most common genes and DNA. For this sample there are 400,000 to 450,000 distinct CDR3 sequences; over 15% appear just once. Approximately 1% of the sample is in the top ten clones. No antigen is known for these receptors. Sequenced input: blood, either unsorted or a sorted T cell fraction (not recorded which). Receptors were obtained from a male donor with ankylosing spondylitis.

This CDR3 reads CASRANLGTSGEEETQYF. The CDR3 DNA sequence: TGTGCCAGCAGAGCAAATCTAGGGACTAGCGGGGAAGAAGAGACCCAGTACTTC. This chain joins TRBV11-3 and TRBJ2-5; the match to TRBD2 covers 13 bases. Germline assignment: CDR1 SGHNT and CDR2 YENEEA. With V trimmed by 6 bases and J by 3 bases, 13 bases remained unmatched. The CDR3 has 18 residues. The variable domain in full, completed from reference TRBV11-3 and TRBJ2-5, reads EAGVVQSPRYKIIEKKQPVAFWCNPISGHNTLYWYLQNLGQGPELLIRYENEEAVDDSQLPKDRFSAERLKGVDSTLKIQPAELGDSAVYLCASRANLGTSGEEETQYFGPGTRLLVL.

The chain employs TRBV2 and TRBJ2-1, with a tentative D call TRBD1 (5 bases). V shed 5 bases and J shed 5 bases, with 10 bases lying between them. Germline CDR1 SNHLY, CDR2 FYNNEI. The length of the CDR3 is 13 residues. The CDR3: CASSTDINNEQFF. The CDR3 nucleotides are TGTGCCAGCAGTACGGACATCAACAATGAGCAGTTCTTC. The full variable domain, rest sourced from reference TRBV2 and TRBJ2-1, is EPEVTQTPSHQVTQMGQEVILRCVPISNHLYFYWYRQILGQKVEFLVSFYNNEISEKSEIFDDQFSVERPDGSNFTLKIRSTKLEDSAMYFCASSTDINNEQFFGPGTRLTVL.

This rearrangement joins TRBV7-9 to TRBJ1-5, with 7 bases that match TRBD1. CDR1 SEHNR and CDR2 FQNEAQ come from the germline V gene (reference sequence). This CDR3 spans 15 amino acids. V was clipped by 6 bases and J by 3 bases; unmatched bases: 8. This CDR3 reads CASRWDSVTNQPQHF. The CDR3 DNA is TGTGCCAGCAGATGGGACAGCGTAACCAATCAGCCCCAGCATTTT.

This clonotype was observed a few times. The chain combines TRBV4-1 with TRBJ2-1, with TRBD2 matching 13 bases. The CDR3 is made up of 18 amino acids. The J segment lost 6 bases and the V segment lost 0 bases, leaving 8 bases of the junction unmatched. CDR1 MGHRA and CDR2 YSYEKL come from the germline V gene. The CDR3 DNA follows: TGCGCCAGCAGCCAAGATCGCCCTGGACTAGCGGGAGTCAATGAGCAGTTCTTC. This gives the protein CASSQDRPGLAGVNEQFF.

For the CDR3, the DNA is TGTGCCAGCTCACCACCCCAGACCTCTGGAAACACCATATATTTT. It translates to CASSPPQTSGNTIYF. The chain links TRBV18 to TRBJ1-3; D not certain. The ends were cut back, 0 bases at V and 0 bases at J, with 6 bases in the middle. Germline assignment: CDR1 KGHSH and CDR2 LQKENI. This CDR3 region has 15 residues.

This chain uses TRBV6-5 with TRBJ1-1; 7 positions agree with TRBD1. Germline V lookup: CDR1 MNHEY, CDR2 SVGAGI. V gave up 6 bases and J gave up 6 bases; unmatched junction bases: 16. The CDR3 sequence is 16 residues long. As DNA, the CDR3 is TGTGCCAGCAGCTACGAGGGGGCGGGATCCCTCTCTGAAGCTTTCTTT. It translates to CASSYEGAGSLSEAFF.

This clonotype was seen a handful of times. The chain has TRBV18 and TRBJ2-1; D gene ambiguous. V was pared by 4 bases and J by 7 bases, with 8 bases between. Germline V lookup: CDR1 KGHSH, CDR2 LQKENI. The CDR3 consists of 12 residues. DNA of the CDR3: TGTGCCAGCTCACACGGTAGTAATGAGCAGTTCTTC. This encodes CASSHGSNEQFF.

The rearrangement uses TRBV5-1 and TRBJ1-6; no clear D gene. Germline V gene sequence: CDR1 SGHRS, CDR2 YFSETQ. Trimming took 0 bases from V and 9 from J, leaving 16 bases between them. The CDR3 covers 16 residues. CDR3 sequence reads: CASSLEYAGAGSPLHF. The CDR3 DNA sequence: TGCGCCAGCAGCTTGGAATATGCAGGAGCTGGTTCACCCCTCCACTTT.

This clonotype was observed at least ten times. This rearrangement joins TRBV20-1 to TRBJ1-5; 10 nucleotides line up with TRBD1. V shed 3 bases, J shed 7 bases, and the junction held 12 bases outside the gene matches. The germline CDR1 and CDR2 sequences are DFQATT and SNEGSKA (reference sequence). CDR3 length equals 16 residues. The CDR3 loop reads CSARAARGQGFQPQHF. The CDR3 coding sequence is TGCAGTGCTAGGGCCGCTAGGGGACAGGGGTTCCAGCCCCAGCATTTT.

The chain joins TRBV25-1 to TRBJ2-3; D perhaps matches TRBD2 (6 bases). CDR3 length: 17 amino acids. Looked up from germline, CDR1 is MGHDK and CDR2 is SYGVNS. V was shortened by 1 base and J by 2 bases, with 16 bases between the two germline ends. As DNA, the CDR3 is TGTGCCAGCAGTGAATTAGGAACCGGGACTCTCACAGATACGCAGTATTTT. Amino acids: CASSELGTGTLTDTQYF.

This clonotype was observed a few times. V and J are TRBV20-1 and TRBJ1-1; a weak D match, TRBD1 (6 bases). The CDR3 consists of 12 residues. Trimming removed 6 bases from V and 7 bases from J, with 15 bases in between. Germline V gene data show CDR1 as DFQATT and CDR2 as SNEGSKA (reference sequence). The CDR3 DNA reads TGCAGTGCCCCTACTCCGACAGGTGAAGCTTTCTTT. Its translation is CSAPTPTGEAFF.

This rearrangement joins TRBV7-2 to TRBJ1-3; maybe TRBD1 (6 bases). This CDR3 is 16 amino acids long. Trimming left V 1 base short and J 3 bases short, with 13 bases between. Germline V gene lookup returns CDR1 SGHTA and CDR2 FQGNSA. CDR3 region: CASSLVAGAHGNTIYF. CDR3 coding DNA: TGTGCCAGCAGCTTAGTAGCGGGGGCGCATGGAAACACCATATATTTT. The whole variable domain, filled in from reference TRBV7-2 and TRBJ1-3, reads GAGVSQSPSNKVTEKGKDVELRCDPISGHTALYWYRQSLGQGLEFLIYFQGNSAPDKSGLPSDRFSAERTGGSVSTLTIQRTQQEDSAVYLCASSLVAGAHGNTIYFGEGSWLTVV.

The rearrangement joins TRBV20-1 to TRBJ2-3; D is undetermined. The CDR3 has 17 amino acids. The germline CDR1 and CDR2 sequences are DFQATT and SNEGSKA (reference sequence). Trimming shortened V by 0 bases and J by 5 bases, and 21 bases separated the two germline ends. In DNA form, the CDR3 reads TGCAGTGCTAGAGAGCTACCAAAGAGGTCCGCCGAAGATACGCAGTATTTT. Translating it yields CSARELPKRSAEDTQYF.

At least ten counts were recorded for this clonotype. The V call is TRBV7-3, the J call TRBJ2-3; no clear D. The CDR3 loop spans 14 amino acids. In germline, CDR1 is SGHTA, CDR2 FQGTGA. V was trimmed by 3 bases and J by 2 bases, leaving 9 bases between them. CDR3 sequence: CASSLGSATDTQYF. The CDR3 region has the DNA TGTGCCAGCAGCTTGGGCAGTGCCACAGATACGCAGTATTTT.

The chain couples TRBV5-4 to TRBJ2-5, with D possibly TRBD2 on 5 matching bases. Germline values: CDR1 SGHNT, CDR2 YYREEE (reference sequence). This CDR3 is built from 15 residues. Trimming stripped 0 bases from V and 5 bases from J, with 14 bases between. The chain's CDR3 is CASSLGAGKAETQYF. The CDR3 DNA reads as TGTGCCAGCAGCTTGGGCGCCGGGAAAGCGGAGACCCAGTACTTC.

This chain joins TRBV2 and TRBJ1-1; D is undetermined. V lost 7 bases and J 0 bases, leaving 9 bases between the germline ends. This CDR3 region has 13 residues. Per germline, CDR1 SNHLY and CDR2 FYNNEI. The DNA for the CDR3 is TGTGCCAGCACTGTAGAGCTGAACACTGAAGCTTTCTTT. This encodes CASTVELNTEAFF.

This clonotype was counted a few times. V is TRBV20-1 and J is TRBJ2-1; the match to TRBD2 covers 7 bases. The V gene end was trimmed by 6 bases and the J gene end by 8 bases; junction bases not matched to a gene: 16. This CDR3 comprises 15 residues. Germline V lookup: CDR1 DFQATT, CDR2 SNEGSKA (reference sequence). CDR3 bases: TGCAGTGCAAAACTTCCTAGCGGTCCGGGGGATGAGCAGTTCTTC. Translated, it gives CSAKLPSGPGDEQFF.

This clonotype was picked up a small number of times. This chain connects TRBV3-1 to TRBJ2-2; 9 nucleotides align to TRBD2. The V and J ends lost 4 bases and 8 bases, in that order; junction bases with no gene match: 14. Germline lookup yields CDR1 LGHDT and CDR2 YNNKEL (reference sequence). This CDR3 is 17 amino acids long. CDR3 bases: TGTGCCAGCAGCCCACGGACTCGAGGGACTAGCTCGGGGGAGCTGTTTTTT. Residues: CASSPRTRGTSSGELFF.

The V gene is TRBV30, the J gene TRBJ2-7, with D uncertain. The CDR3 spans 15 residues. The germline V and J ends were trimmed by 0 bases and 2 bases, with 14 bases remaining between them. Germline values: CDR1 GTSNPN, CDR2 SVGIG (reference sequence). The CDR3 coding sequence is TGTGCCTGGAGTGTAAAGGGTAGGGTGGCCTACGAGCAGTACTTC. This sequence encodes CAWSVKGRVAYEQYF.

This clonotype turned up a few times. This chain connects TRBV5-1 to TRBJ2-2, with 11 bases that match TRBD2. Germline CDR1 reads SGHRS; CDR2 reads YFSETQ. V lost 5 bases, J lost 1 base, and 7 bases stayed unmatched. The CDR3 sequence is 17 residues long. This CDR3 reads CASRRTSGPKNTGELFF. As DNA, the CDR3 is TGCGCCAGCAGGCGGACTAGCGGGCCCAAGAACACCGGGGAGCTGTTTTTT.

This clonotype was seen a handful of times. The V gene is TRBV7-2, the J gene TRBJ2-7; 10 bases are a match to TRBD1. The CDR3 extends over 14 amino acids. Germline lookup yields CDR1 SGHTA and CDR2 FQGNSA. J lost 7 bases, V lost 4 bases, and 7 bases had no gene match. CDR3 nucleotide sequence: TGTGCCAGCAGCTGGAGACAGGGGGCGTGGGAGCAGTACTTC. This gives the protein CASSWRQGAWEQYF.

This clonotype has just a few counts. The chain has TRBV29-1 and TRBJ1-2; D gene ambiguous. Germline V gene data show CDR1 as SQVTM and CDR2 as ANQGSEA. CDR3 length: 16 amino acids. V shed 1 base and J shed 0 bases, with 15 bases lying between them. CDR3 sequence (DNA): TGCAGCGTTGAAGTTTCCGCCGCCCAGTCTAACTATGGCTACACCTTC. This translates into CSVEVSAAQSNYGYTF.

This clonotype was observed many times. The chain links TRBV5-1 to TRBJ2-1; the D is unclear. Germline values: CDR1 SGHRS, CDR2 YFSETQ. The V and J ends lost 4 bases and 2 bases respectively, with 13 bases between them. The CDR3 sequence is 15 residues long. The CDR3 DNA reads TGCGCCAGCAGCCCTCTGGGTGGGACCTACAATGAGCAGTTCTTC. This codes for CASSPLGGTYNEQFF.

The chain employs TRBV5-1 and TRBJ2-1, with D uncertain. Germline CDR1 reads SGHRS; CDR2 reads YFSETQ. V was cut by 4 bases and J by 0 bases, with 11 bases left in between. The CDR3 spans 15 residues. CDR3 amino acids: CASSPAWNSYNEQFF. CDR3 DNA sequence: TGCGCCAGCAGCCCCGCGTGGAACTCCTACAATGAGCAGTTCTTC.

The V call is TRBV4-2, the J call TRBJ2-3, with D tentatively TRBD2 (5 bases). The V end was cut by 4 bases, the J end by 5 bases, with 13 bases between. Per germline, CDR1 LGHNA and CDR2 YNFKEQ. The CDR3 is made up of 14 amino acids. The CDR3 DNA is TGTGCCAGCAGCCCCCGAGGGCCGGAAGATACGCAGTATTTT. It codes for CASSPRGPEDTQYF.

The chain couples TRBV12-3 or TRBV12-4 to TRBJ2-1, with TRBD2 matching over 9 bases. Trimming cost V 6 bases and J 8 bases; bases outside gene matches: 14. There are 16 residues in the CDR3. CDR3 sequence (DNA): TGTGCCAGCAGGCCCGTTGGAGCGGGGGGAAACTATGAGCAGTTCTTC. It encodes CASRPVGAGGNYEQFF.

This clonotype has a single count. The chain recombines TRBV29-1 with TRBJ1-4; no definite D call. The CDR3 consists of 13 residues. CDR1 and CDR2 from the germline V gene are SQVTM and ANQGSEA. Trimming pared 4 bases from V and 8 bases from J, leaving 14 bases between. The CDR3 bases are TGCAGCGTTGGACTATATTTAGGGGAAAAACTGTTTTTT. Amino acids: CSVGLYLGEKLFF.

The J gene is TRBJ1-1, the V gene TRBV27, with D maybe TRBD1 (5 bases). Germline V gives CDR1 MNHEY, CDR2 SMNVEV (reference sequence). V lost 6 bases, J lost 4 bases, and 18 bases lay in between. The length of the CDR3 is 15 residues. The CDR3 protein is CASSPPGRGSTEAFF. CDR3 bases: TGTGCCAGCAGCCCCCCGGGGAGGGGAAGCACTGAAGCTTTCTTT.

The chain recombines TRBV3-1 with TRBJ1-5, with TRBD1 as a possible D gene (6 bases). The CDR3 has 16 residues. Germline V gene data show CDR1 as LGHDT and CDR2 as YNNKEL (reference sequence). V lost 6 bases, J lost 10 bases, and 25 bases lay in between. The CDR3 region is CASRKREGENLLPQHF. The CDR3 DNA sequence: TGTGCCAGCAGGAAGAGAGAGGGGGAGAATCTTTTACCCCAGCATTTT.

This clonotype was counted between two and nine times. CDR3 amino acids: CASSYSIWGSNTEAFF. In DNA form, the CDR3 reads TGTGCCAGCAGTTACTCGATTTGGGGGAGTAACACTGAAGCTTTCTTT. The chain links TRBV6-2 or TRBV6-3 to TRBJ1-1; possibly TRBD1 for D (5 bases). The V end was cut by 0 bases, the J end by 2 bases, with 13 bases between. The CDR3 covers 16 residues. Per germline, CDR1 MNHEY and CDR2 SVGEGT.

The table lists this clonotype with a count of one. The chain combines TRBV6-1 with TRBJ1-5, with TRBD1 matching 8 bases. V trimming: 5 bases; J trimming: 3 bases; junction bases outside the gene matches: 6. This CDR3 comprises 15 residues. Germline assignment: CDR1 MNHNS and CDR2 SASEGT. CDR3 amino acids: CASSTRTGHNQPQHF. The CDR3 DNA reads TGTGCCAGCAGTACCCGGACAGGGCACAATCAGCCCCAGCATTTT.